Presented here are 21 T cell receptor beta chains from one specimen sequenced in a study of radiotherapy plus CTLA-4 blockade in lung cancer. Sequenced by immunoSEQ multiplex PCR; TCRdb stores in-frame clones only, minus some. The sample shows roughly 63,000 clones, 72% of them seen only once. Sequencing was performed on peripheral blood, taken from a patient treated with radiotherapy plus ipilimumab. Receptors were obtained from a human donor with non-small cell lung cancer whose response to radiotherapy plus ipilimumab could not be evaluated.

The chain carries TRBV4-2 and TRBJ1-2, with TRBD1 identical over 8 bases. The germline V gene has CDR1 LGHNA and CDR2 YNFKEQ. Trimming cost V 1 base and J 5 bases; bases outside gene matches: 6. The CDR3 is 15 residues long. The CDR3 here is CASSQADRDGYGYTF. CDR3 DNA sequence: TGTGCCAGCAGCCAAGCGGACAGGGATGGTTATGGCTACACCTTC.

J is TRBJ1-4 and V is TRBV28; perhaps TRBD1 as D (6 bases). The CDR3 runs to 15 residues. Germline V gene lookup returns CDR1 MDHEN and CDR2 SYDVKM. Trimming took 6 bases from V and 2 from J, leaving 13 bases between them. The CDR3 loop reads CASSQTGSTNEKLFF. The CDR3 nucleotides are TGTGCCAGCAGCCAGACAGGCAGCACTAATGAAAAACTGTTTTTT.

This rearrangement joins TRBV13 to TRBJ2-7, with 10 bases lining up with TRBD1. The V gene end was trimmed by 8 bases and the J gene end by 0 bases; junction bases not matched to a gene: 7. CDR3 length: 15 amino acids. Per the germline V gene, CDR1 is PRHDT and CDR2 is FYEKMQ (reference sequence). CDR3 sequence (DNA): TGTGCCAGCGGAATAGGGACAGGGGCCTCCTACGAGCAGTACTTC. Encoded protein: CASGIGTGASYEQYF.

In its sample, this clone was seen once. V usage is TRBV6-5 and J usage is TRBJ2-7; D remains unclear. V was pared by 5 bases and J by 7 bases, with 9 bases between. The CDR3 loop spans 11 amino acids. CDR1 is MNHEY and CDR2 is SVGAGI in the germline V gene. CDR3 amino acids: CASSVPREQYF. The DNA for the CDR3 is TGTGCCAGCAGTGTACCGAGGGAGCAGTACTTC.

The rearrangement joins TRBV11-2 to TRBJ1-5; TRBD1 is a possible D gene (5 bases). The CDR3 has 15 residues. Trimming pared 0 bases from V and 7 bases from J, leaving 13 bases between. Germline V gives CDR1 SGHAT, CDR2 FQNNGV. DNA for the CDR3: TGTGCCAGCAGCTTAGACCCCGGGAGGGGACAGCCCCAGCATTTT. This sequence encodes CASSLDPGRGQPQHF.

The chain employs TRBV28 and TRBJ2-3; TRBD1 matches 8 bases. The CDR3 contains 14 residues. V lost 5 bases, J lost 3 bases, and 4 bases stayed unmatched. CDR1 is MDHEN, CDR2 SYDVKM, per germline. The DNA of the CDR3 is TGTGCCAGCAGTAACACAGGGGGGACAGATACGCAGTATTTT. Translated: CASSNTGGTDTQYF.

The CDR3 region is CATTRLGTGGNTIYF. CDR3 nucleotide sequence: TGTGCCACCACCCGCCTGGGGACAGGAGGAAACACCATATATTTT. V and J are TRBV15 and TRBJ1-3; TRBD1 matches at 8 bases. The germline V gene encodes CDR1 LNHNV and CDR2 YYDKDF (reference sequence). Trimming took 7 bases from V and 4 from J; bases not matched to a gene: 9. The length of the CDR3 is 15 residues.

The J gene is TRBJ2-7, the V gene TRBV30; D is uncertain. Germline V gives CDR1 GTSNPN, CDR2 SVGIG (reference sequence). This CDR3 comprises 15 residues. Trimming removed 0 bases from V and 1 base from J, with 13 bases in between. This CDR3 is CAWSVPRGSSYEQYF. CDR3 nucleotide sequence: TGTGCCTGGAGTGTTCCCCGAGGCTCATCCTACGAGCAGTACTTC.

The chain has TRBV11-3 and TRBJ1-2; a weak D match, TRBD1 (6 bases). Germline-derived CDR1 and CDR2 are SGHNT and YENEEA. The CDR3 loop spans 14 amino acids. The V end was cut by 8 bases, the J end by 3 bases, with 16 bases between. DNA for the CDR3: TGTGCCAGCTCCAAGTCAGGGGAAGACTATGGCTACACCTTC. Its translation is CASSKSGEDYGYTF.

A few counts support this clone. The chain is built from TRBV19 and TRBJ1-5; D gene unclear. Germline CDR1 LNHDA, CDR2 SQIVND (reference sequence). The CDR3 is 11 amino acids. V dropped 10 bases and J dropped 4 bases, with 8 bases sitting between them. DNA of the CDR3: TGTGCCACGGGAGGGAATCAGCCCCAGCATTTT. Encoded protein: CATGGNQPQHF.

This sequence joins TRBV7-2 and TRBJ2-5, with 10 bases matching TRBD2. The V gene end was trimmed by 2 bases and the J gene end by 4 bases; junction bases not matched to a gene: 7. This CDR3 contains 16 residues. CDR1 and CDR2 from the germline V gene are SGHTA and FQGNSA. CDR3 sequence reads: CASSLRASGGGETQYF. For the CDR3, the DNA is TGTGCCAGCAGCTTAAGGGCTAGCGGGGGTGGAGAGACCCAGTACTTC. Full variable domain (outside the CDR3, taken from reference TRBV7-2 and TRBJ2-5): GAGVSQSPSNKVTEKGKDVELRCDPISGHTALYWYRQSLGQGLEFLIYFQGNSAPDKSGLPSDRFSAERTGGSVSTLTIQRTQQEDSAVYLCASSLRASGGGETQYFGPGTRLLVL.

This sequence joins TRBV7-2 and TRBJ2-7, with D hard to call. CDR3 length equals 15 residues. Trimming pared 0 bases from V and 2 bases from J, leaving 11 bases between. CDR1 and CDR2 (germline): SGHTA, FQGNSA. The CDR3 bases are TGTGCCAGCAGCTTAGCGCTCGTACAAACCTACGAGCAGTACTTC. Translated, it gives CASSLALVQTYEQYF.

The CDR3 loop reads CASSLSGQSLGPQHF. Written as DNA, the CDR3 is TGTGCCAGCAGCTTATCCGGACAGTCCTTAGGGCCCCAGCATTTT. The chain combines TRBV11-2 with TRBJ1-5; maybe TRBD1 (6 bases). Germline CDR1 reads SGHAT; CDR2 reads FQNNGV. The CDR3 has 15 amino acids. Trimming removed 2 bases at V and 9 bases at J, with 17 bases between.

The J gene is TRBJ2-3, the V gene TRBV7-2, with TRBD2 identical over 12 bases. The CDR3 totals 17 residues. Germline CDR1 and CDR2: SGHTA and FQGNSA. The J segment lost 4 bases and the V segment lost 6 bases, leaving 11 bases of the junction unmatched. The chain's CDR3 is CASSAPSGGAGADTQYF. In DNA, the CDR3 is TGTGCCAGCAGTGCGCCTAGCGGGGGGGCCGGGGCAGATACGCAGTATTTT.

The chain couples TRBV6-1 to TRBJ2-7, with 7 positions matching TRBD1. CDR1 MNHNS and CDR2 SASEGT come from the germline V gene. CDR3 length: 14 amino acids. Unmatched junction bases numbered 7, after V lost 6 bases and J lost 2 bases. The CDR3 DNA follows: TGTGCCAGCAGCCTGGACAGGTTTCCCTACGAGCAGTACTTC. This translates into CASSLDRFPYEQYF.

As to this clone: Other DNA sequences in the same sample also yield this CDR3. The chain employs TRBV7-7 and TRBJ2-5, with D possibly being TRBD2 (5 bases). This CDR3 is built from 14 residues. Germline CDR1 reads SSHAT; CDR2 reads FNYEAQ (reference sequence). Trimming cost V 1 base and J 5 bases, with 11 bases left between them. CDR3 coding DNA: TGTGCCAGCAGCTTAGGGCTAGCTGGCGAGACCCAGTACTTC. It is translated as CASSLGLAGETQYF. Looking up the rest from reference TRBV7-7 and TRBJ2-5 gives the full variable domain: GAGVSQSPRYKVTKRGQDVTLRCDPISSHATLYWYQQALGQGPEFLTYFNYEAQPDKSGLPSDRFSAERPEGSISTLTIQRTEQRDSAMYRCASSLGLAGETQYFGPGTRLLVL.

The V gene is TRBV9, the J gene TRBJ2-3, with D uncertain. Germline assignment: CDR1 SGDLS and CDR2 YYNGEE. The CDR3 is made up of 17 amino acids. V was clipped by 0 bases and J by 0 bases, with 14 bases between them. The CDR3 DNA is TGTGCCAGCAGCGTAGGTCACCGGAGCTCTAGCACAGATACGCAGTATTTT. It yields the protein CASSVGHRSSSTDTQYF.

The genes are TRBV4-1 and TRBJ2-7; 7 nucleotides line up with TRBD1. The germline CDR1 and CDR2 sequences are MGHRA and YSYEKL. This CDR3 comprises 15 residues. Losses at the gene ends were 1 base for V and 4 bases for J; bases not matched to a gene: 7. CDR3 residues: CASSQGQGGIYEQYF. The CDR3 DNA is TGCGCCAGCAGCCAAGGCCAAGGGGGCATTTACGAGCAGTACTTC.

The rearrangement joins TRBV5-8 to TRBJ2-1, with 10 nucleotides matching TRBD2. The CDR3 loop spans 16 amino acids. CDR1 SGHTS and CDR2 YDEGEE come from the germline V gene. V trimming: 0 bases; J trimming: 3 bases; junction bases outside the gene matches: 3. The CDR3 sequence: CASSLELAGIYNEQFF. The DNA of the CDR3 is TGTGCCAGCAGCTTGGAACTAGCGGGGATCTACAATGAGCAGTTCTTC.

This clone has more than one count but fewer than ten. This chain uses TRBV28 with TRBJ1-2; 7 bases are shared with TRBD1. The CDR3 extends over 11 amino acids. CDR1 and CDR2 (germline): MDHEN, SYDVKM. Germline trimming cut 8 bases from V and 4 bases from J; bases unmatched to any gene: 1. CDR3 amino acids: CASGQVYGYTF. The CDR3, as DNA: TGTGCCAGCGGACAGGTCTATGGCTACACCTTC.

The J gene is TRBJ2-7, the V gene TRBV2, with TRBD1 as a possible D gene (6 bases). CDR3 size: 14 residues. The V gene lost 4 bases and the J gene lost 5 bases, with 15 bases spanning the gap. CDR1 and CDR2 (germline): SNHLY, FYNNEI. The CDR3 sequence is CASSGEQGMDEQYF. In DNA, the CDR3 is TGTGCCAGCAGTGGGGAACAGGGTATGGACGAGCAGTACTTC. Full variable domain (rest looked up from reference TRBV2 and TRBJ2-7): EPEVTQTPSHQVTQMGQEVILRCVPISNHLYFYWYRQILGQKVEFLVSFYNNEISEKSEIFDDQFSVERPDGSNFTLKIRSTKLEDSAMYFCASSGEQGMDEQYFGPGTRLTVT.